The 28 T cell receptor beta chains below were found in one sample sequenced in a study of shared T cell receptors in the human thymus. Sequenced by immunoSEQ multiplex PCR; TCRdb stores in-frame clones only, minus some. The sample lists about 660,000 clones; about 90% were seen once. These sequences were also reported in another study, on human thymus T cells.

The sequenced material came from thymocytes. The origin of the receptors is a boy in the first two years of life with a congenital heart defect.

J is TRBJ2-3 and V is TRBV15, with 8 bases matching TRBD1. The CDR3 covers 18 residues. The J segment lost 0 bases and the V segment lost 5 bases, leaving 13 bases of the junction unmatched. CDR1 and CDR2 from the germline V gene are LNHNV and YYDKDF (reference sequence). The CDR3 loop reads CATSELYPTGDSTDTQYF. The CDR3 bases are TGTGCCACCAGCGAATTATATCCGACAGGGGACAGCACAGATACGCAGTATTTT.

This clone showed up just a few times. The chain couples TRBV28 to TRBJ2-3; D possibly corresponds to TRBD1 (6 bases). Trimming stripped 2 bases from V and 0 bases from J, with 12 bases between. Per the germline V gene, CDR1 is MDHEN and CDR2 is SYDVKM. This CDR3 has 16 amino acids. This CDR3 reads CASSLGSTGSTDTQYF. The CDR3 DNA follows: TGTGCCAGCAGTTTAGGGTCTACAGGGAGCACAGATACGCAGTATTTT.

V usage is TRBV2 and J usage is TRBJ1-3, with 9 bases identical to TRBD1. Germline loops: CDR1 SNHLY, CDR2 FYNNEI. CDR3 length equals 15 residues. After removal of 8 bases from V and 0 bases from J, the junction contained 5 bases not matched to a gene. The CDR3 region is CASEGQGHSGNTIYF. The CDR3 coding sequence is TGTGCCAGCGAGGGACAGGGACACTCTGGAAACACCATATATTTT.

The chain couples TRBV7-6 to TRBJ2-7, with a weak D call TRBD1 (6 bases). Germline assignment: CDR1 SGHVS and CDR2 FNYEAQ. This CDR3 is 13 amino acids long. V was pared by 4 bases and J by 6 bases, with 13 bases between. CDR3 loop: CASSSRDTREQYF. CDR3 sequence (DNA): TGTGCCAGCAGCTCCCGGGACACCCGCGAGCAGTACTTC.

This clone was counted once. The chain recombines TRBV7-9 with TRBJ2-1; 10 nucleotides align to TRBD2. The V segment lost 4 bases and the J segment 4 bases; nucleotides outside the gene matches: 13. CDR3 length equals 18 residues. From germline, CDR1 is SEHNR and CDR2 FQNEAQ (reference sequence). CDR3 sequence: CASSCRTSGDYAYNEQFF. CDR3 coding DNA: TGTGCCAGCAGCTGCAGGACTAGCGGCGACTATGCTTACAATGAGCAGTTCTTC.

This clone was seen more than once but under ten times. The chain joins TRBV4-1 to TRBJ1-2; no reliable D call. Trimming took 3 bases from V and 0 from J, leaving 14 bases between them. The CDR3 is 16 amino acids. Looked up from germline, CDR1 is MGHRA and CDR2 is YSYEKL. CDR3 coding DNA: TGCGCCAGCAGCCAGGCTCCAGGTAGAGCTAACTATGGCTACACCTTC. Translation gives CASSQAPGRANYGYTF.

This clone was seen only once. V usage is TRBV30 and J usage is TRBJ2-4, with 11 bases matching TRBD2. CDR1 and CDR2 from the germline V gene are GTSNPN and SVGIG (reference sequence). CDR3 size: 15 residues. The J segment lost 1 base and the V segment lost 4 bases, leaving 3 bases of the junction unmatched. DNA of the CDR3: TGTGCCTGGACTAGCGGGAGGATGGCCAAAAACATTCAGTACTTC. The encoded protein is CAWTSGRMAKNIQYF.

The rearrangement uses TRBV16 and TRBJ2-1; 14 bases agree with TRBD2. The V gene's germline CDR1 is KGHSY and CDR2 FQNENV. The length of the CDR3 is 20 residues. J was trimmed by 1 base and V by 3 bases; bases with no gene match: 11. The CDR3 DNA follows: TGTGCCAGCAGCCAGACTAGCGGGAGGGCCCTTAGGGTGTCCTACAATGAGCAGTTCTTC. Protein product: CASSQTSGRALRVSYNEQFF.

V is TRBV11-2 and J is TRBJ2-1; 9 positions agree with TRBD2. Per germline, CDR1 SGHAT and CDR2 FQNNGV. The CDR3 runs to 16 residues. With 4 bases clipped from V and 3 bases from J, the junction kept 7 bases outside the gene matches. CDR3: CASSYRASGNYNEQFF. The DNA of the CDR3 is TGTGCCAGCAGCTACAGAGCTAGCGGGAACTACAATGAGCAGTTCTTC. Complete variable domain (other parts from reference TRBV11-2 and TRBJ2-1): EAGVAQSPRYKIIEKRQSVAFWCNPISGHATLYWYQQILGQGPKLLIQFQNNGVVDDSQLPKDRFSAERLKGVDSTLKIQPAKLEDSAVYLCASSYRASGNYNEQFFGPGTRLTVL.

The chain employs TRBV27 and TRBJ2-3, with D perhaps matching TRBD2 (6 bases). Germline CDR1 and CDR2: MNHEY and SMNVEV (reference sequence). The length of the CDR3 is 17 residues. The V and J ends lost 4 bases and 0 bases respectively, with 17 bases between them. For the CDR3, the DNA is TGTGCCAGCAGTTCCAGACTAGTTTCACAGAGCACAGATACGCAGTATTTT. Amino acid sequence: CASSSRLVSQSTDTQYF.

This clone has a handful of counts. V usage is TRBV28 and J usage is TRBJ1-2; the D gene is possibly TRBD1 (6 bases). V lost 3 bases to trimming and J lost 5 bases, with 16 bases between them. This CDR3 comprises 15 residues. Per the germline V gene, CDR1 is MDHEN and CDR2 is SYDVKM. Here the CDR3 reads CASSFKRQVLYGYTF. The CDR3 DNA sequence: TGTGCCAGCAGTTTCAAAAGACAGGTCTTATATGGCTACACCTTC.

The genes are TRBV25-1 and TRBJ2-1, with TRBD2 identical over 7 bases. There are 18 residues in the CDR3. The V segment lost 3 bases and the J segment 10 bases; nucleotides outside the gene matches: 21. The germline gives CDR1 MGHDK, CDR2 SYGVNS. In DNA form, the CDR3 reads TGTGCCAGCAGTGAGGGGTCTAGCGGAAATACAGAGTTACGGGAGCAGTTCTTC. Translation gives CASSEGSSGNTELREQFF.

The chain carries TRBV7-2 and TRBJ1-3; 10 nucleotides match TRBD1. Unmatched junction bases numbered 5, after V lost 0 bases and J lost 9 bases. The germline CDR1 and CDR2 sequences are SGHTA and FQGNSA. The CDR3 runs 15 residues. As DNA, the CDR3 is TGTGCCAGCAGCTTAGCGGGACAGGGGAGTGTCACCATATATTTT. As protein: CASSLAGQGSVTIYF. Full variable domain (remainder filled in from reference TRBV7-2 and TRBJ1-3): GAGVSQSPSNKVTEKGKDVELRCDPISGHTALYWYRQSLGQGLEFLIYFQGNSAPDKSGLPSDRFSAERTGGSVSTLTIQRTQQEDSAVYLCASSLAGQGSVTIYFGEGSWLTVV.

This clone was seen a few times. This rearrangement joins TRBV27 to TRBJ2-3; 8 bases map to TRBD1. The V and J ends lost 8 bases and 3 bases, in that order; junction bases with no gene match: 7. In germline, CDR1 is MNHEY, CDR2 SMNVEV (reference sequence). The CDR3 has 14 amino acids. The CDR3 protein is CASGLHRGTDTQYF. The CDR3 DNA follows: TGTGCCAGCGGGCTTCACAGGGGGACAGATACGCAGTATTTT.

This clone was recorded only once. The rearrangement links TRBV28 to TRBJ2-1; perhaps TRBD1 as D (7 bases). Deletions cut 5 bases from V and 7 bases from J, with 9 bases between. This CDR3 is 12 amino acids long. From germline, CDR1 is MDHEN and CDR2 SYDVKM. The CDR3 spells CASSPGGNEQFF. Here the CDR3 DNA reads TGTGCCAGCAGTCCAGGGGGGAATGAGCAGTTCTTC.

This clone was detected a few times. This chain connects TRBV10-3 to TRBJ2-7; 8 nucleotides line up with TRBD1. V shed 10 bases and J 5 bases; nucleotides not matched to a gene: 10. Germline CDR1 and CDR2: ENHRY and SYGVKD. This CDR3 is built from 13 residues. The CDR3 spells CATFDRGMNEQYF. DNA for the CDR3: TGTGCCACTTTTGACAGGGGAATGAACGAGCAGTACTTC.

Here the CDR3 reads CASSLAPGNEQYF. The DNA for the CDR3 is TGTGCCAGCAGCTTAGCCCCGGGGAACGAGCAGTACTTC. The chain combines TRBV7-6 with TRBJ2-7; TRBD2 is a possible D gene (5 bases). The germline CDR1 and CDR2 sequences are SGHVS and FNYEAQ. The germline V and J ends were trimmed by 0 bases and 5 bases, with 8 bases remaining between them. The CDR3 runs to 13 residues.

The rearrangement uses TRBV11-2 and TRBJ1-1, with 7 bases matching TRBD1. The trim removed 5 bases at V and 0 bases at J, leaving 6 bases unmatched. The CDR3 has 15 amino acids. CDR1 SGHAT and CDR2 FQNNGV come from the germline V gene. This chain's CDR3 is CASSPRQGMNTEAFF. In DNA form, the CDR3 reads TGTGCCAGCAGCCCGAGACAGGGCATGAACACTGAAGCTTTCTTT.

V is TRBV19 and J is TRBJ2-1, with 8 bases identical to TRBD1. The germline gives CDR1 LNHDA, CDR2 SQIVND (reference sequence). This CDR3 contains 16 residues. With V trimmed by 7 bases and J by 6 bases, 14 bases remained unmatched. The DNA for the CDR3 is TGTGCCAGTACCCCCCGGATGGACAGGGTAGGCAATGAGCAGTTCTTC. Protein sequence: CASTPRMDRVGNEQFF.

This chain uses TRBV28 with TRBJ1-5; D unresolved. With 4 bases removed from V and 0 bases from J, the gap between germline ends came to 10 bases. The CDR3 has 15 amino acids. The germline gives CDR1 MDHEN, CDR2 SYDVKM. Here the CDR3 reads CASSSRGNSNQPQHF. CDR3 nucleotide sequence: TGTGCCAGCAGTTCCCGGGGAAATAGCAATCAGCCCCAGCATTTT.

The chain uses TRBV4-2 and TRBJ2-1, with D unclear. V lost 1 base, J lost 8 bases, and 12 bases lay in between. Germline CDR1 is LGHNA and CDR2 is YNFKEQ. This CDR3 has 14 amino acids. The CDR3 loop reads CASSQGETEDEQFF. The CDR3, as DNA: TGTGCCAGCAGCCAAGGCGAGACCGAGGATGAGCAGTTCTTC.

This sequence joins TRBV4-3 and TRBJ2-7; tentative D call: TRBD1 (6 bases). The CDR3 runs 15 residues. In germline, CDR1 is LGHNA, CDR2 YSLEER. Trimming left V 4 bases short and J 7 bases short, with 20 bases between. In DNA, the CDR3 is TGCGCCAGCAGCCGGGATACAGGGTCCCTCAGGGAGCAGTACTTC. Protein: CASSRDTGSLREQYF.

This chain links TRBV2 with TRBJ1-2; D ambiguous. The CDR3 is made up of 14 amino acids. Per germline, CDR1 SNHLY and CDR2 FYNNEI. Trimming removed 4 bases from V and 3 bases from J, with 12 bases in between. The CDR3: CASSGYYRYYGYTF. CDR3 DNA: TGTGCCAGCAGTGGTTACTATCGGTACTATGGCTACACCTTC.

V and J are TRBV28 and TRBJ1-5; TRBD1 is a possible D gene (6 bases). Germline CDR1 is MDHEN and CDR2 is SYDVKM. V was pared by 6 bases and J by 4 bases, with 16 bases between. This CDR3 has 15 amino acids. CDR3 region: CASSPPQDSNQPQHF. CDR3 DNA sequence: TGTGCCAGCAGCCCCCCCCAGGACAGTAATCAGCCCCAGCATTTT.

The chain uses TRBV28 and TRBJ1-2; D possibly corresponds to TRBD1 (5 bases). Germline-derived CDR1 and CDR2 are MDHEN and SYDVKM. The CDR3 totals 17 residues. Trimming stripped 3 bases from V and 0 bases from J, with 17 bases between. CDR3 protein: CASSLLCQGLANYGYTF. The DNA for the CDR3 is TGTGCCAGCAGTTTGTTGTGCCAGGGTTTGGCTAACTATGGCTACACCTTC.

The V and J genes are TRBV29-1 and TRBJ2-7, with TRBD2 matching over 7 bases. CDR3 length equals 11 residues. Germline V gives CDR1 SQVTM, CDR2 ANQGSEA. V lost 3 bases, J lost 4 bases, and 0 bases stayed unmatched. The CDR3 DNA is TGCAGCGTTGAGCGGGAGTACGAGCAGTACTTC. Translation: CSVEREYEQYF.

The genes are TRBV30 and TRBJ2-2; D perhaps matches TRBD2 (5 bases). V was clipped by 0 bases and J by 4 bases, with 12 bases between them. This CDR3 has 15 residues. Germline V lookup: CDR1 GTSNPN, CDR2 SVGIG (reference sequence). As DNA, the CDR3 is TGTGCCTGGAGTGTACGAGGGTTAGGCACCGGGGAGCTGTTTTTT. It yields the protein CAWSVRGLGTGELFF.

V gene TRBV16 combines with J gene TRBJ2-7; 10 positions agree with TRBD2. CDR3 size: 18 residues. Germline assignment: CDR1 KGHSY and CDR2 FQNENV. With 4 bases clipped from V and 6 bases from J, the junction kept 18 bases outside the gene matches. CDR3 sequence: CASSLRGWLAGVTVEQYF. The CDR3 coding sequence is TGTGCCAGCAGCCTGAGAGGGTGGCTAGCGGGAGTCACTGTCGAGCAGTACTTC.